This TCR beta chain was captured in a study of cytomegalovirus exposure and HLA in healthy donors (dated by TCRdb to the late 2010s). Looking at the study overall: An earlier analysis of 587 of the donors reported 276 Gb of sequence data and around 120 million unique TCR beta sequences obtained from approximately 180 million T cells. Around 320 gigabases of sequencing data and tens of millions of unique TCR sequences were included in an early release covering several hundred HLA-typed donors. Among the approximately 430 genotyped donors, 81% belonged to the genetic ancestry cluster associated with self-reported Caucasian donors. The study was designed to test whether signatures of past pathogen exposure could be identified by cataloging public T cell receptors. Using immunosequencing, the study profiled T cell repertoires from 500 to 800 subjects and related those repertoires to cytomegalovirus serostatus. Besides the first cohort of roughly 660 subjects, a separate validation cohort made up of over a hundred different subjects was used. High-throughput TCR immunosequencing, statistical association of individual TCRs with disease status, and machine learning were combined to predict cytomegalovirus infection status. A later analysis re-analyzed previously published TCR beta repertoires from roughly 630 donors and added high-resolution HLA genotyping to study TCR occurrence patterns. Rather than drawing on any new phenotypic data, the later analysis identified candidate immune exposures from TCR beta sequences and the way those sequences occurred across donors. To decide whether each TCR beta V gene segment behaved as functional or pseudogenic, an earlier analysis of over 500 of the donors relied on high-throughput TCR beta sequencing. Donor age, sex, ethnicity and CMV serostatus were compiled together with the repertoire data. In a later genetic analysis, genome-wide SNP genotypes for about 65% of the roughly 700 donors were used, and that subset was treated as a discovery cohort. All discovery cohort repertoires had been generated using a single sequencing platform. HLA typing covered class I and class II loci at four-digit resolution. The number of donors typed differed by locus, with 629-630 for A, B, C, DRB1 and DQB1, more than 500 for DQA1, over 600 for DPA1, and 400 to 490 for DPB1. Roughly five DR-DQ haplotypes were handled as single units for association and clustering because linkage in the cohort was strong. Among about 390 genotyped donors of the cohort, an average of around 240,000 unique TCR beta nucleotide sequences were sequenced per donor, around 20% of them non-productive. What the work shows at the level of the full study, not this receptor alone: A later genetic analysis associated a missense DCLRE1C variant with V-gene and J-gene trimming of TCR beta chains, and an independent cohort replicated the association. Over 15 rarely observed V segments, including chromosome 9 orphons, were excluded from the earlier analysis of some 590 of the donors because counts were too low. Compared with equally common non-associated chains, HLA-associated TCR beta chains in a later analysis were more clonally expanded and had lower generation probabilities. Some IMGT-functional V segments, including TRBV6-2 and TRBV6-3, could not be distinguished by the 87-base-pair reads and were therefore excluded. Only TCR beta chains were sequenced in this cohort, and the absence of alpha or paired-chain data limited detectable features. Immune exposure information for the cohort was limited to CMV serostatus. Three of the identified cytomegalovirus-associated TCR beta chains were confirmed in vitro to be specific for cytomegalovirus antigens. A cluster of highly shared sequence variants was judged likely to represent a technical artifact of the sequencing pipeline. HLA typing was unavailable for some donors at each locus, so association tests used only the typed subset. A later analysis reported that several top co-occurrence clusters appeared linked to parvovirus B19, influenza, CMV and Epstein-Barr virus. The study gave a list of some 150 TCR beta chains associated with cytomegalovirus. Across donors, most TCR sequences were observed very rarely, whereas some public TCRs were present in many individuals. In an earlier analysis of several hundred of the donors, most TCR beta V segments were observed in productive rearrangements about 87% or about 30% of the time, broadly matching IMGT annotations. In a later analysis, most CMV-associated TCR beta chains were found to appear HLA-restricted, with HLA associations seemingly driven largely by CMV exposure. In both the original and validation cohorts, the classifier was reported to diagnose cytomegalovirus status with high specificity and sensitivity. When HLA alleles, especially DR and DQ, strongly co-occurred, attributing TCR associations to individual alleles was difficult. In a later analysis, the rate of TCR association differed among HLA loci, with DRB1 alleles having the most associated TCRs and HLA-C alleles having the fewest. It was suggested by the authors that the approach could potentially be generalized to other disease states and immunological phenotypes. A further reported finding was that TCR beta sequences accurately predicted the HLA-A and HLA-B alleles for most subjects in the first cohort. Linkage disequilibrium might explain the correlated functional status among segregating V segments, but an unknown experimental factor could not be ruled out. Compared with the roughly 700-donor mean, donors in an Asian-associated ancestry cluster had fewer N-insertions in productive TCRs, according to a later genetic analysis. In a later analysis, 15,000 to 20,000 TCR beta sequences were associated with specific HLA alleles at a false discovery rate of 0.05. Sequencing depth was assumed to be roughly uniform across donors in the presence/absence analyses, though that assumption may not hold.

This clone was seen only once. Its antigen specificity is not known. Per-base quality was not reported, and no clone a single base away is much larger than it. Trimming removed 6 bases from V and 8 bases from J, leaving 20 bases between the germline ends. CDR3 length: 15 amino acids, cysteine to phenylalanine. CDR3 DNA only is kept here, 45 bases in frame from base 1. CDR1 and CDR2 are read off the germline V gene as SNHLY and FYNNEI. The cohort comprised around 690 healthy bone marrow donors. All cohort members were sampled while nominally healthy, although unrecorded immune exposures were likely present. The donor was CMV seropositive and was included in the group of 250 to 300 seropositive cohort members. Each donor provided a peripheral blood sample, and peripheral blood mononuclear cells were used for TCR beta sequencing. Genomic DNA was extracted from the blood cell samples with the Qiagen DNeasy Blood Extraction Kit.

Receptor libraries were prepared by the immunoSEQ multiplex PCR assay. For the multiplex PCR, a mixture combining 60 forward primers for TCR Vbeta segments and 13 reverse primers for TCR Jbeta segments was used. A multiplex PCR assay on genomic DNA amplified the CDR3 region of rearranged TCR beta genes. The Illumina HiSeq System was used to sequence the amplified TCR beta libraries as 87-base-pair reads. The study's own analysis went as follows. A later analysis tallied around 87 million unique TCR beta chains across the approximately 670 repertoires, and about 10 million of those chains were shared by two or more donors. A nearest-neighbor algorithm error-corrected the raw reads and collapsed the reads into unique sequences, merging closely related sequences to remove PCR and sequencing errors. Alignment of CDR3 sequences to IMGT reference sequences was used to assign V, D and J gene segments. For a sequence to be retained, a match of at least six nucleotides to both a V gene segment and a J gene segment was required. A rearrangement counted as productive if the CDR3 had no stop codons and remained in frame with V and J, and every other rearrangement counted as non-productive. CDR3 was defined according to IMGT convention as the region running from the second conserved V-encoded cysteine to the conserved J-encoded phenylalanine. The earlier analysis of about 560 of the donors excluded any sequence lacking an unambiguous match to a single V gene segment. An earlier analysis of over 450 of the donors classified V segments as functional when productive rearrangements were above 56.7% and as segregating when the standard deviation between donors was above 5%. A statistical classification framework was built to diagnose cytomegalovirus status from the catalog of TCR beta chain sequences. V and J gene assignment, in a later analysis, came from comparing TCR nucleotide sequences with IMGT/GENE-DB human TR gene sequences. A later analysis assigned CDR3 sequences and most-parsimonious VDJ recombination scenarios with the TCRdist pipeline. In a later analysis, every TCR beta chain was defined by the combination of its CDR3 amino acid sequence and its V-gene family, and reads without a unique V-gene family were dropped. As a way to deal with suspected cross-contamination and a sequencing artifact, a later analysis dropped 592 nucleotide sequences that were highly shared and had low generation probability. In a later analysis, a clonal expansion index was calculated for each public chain from normalized within-repertoire ranks of inferred template counts. A later analysis computed generation probabilities with a VDJ recombination model fitted to out-of-frame rearrangements, and checked the results against IGoR. A later analysis scored TCR-TCR, TCR-HLA and TCR-CMV co-occurrence with hypergeometric tests, applying a repertoire-size bias correction to TCR pairs. False discovery rates were estimated in a later analysis by permuting HLA or CMV assignments 20 times. In a later analysis, co-occurring TCRs were grouped using DBSCAN, with TCRdist sequence similarity added in when clustering inside HLA-allele-positive subsets. Repertoires with fewer than 30,000 or more than 120,000 public chains were left out of co-occurrence clustering, as were five repertoires with anomalous nucleotide sharing. Sourced from immuneACCESS, this table was stored by TCRdb with only in-frame sequences that have V and J called. A share of the clones is absent; for the studies checked, an unresolved V gene accounts for under half, and the remainder has no known explanation. V, J and clone size derive from that table, while D and trimming were established from the DNA sequence. The sample profile shows roughly 140,000 clones; roughly 80% of them were found once. Of the sample, 5% to 7.5% is held by the ten largest clones.

The sequence was obtained from a woman between 50 and 59 years old in good health and CMV-seropositive. The rearranged chain carries TRBV2 and TRBJ1-5; a tentative D match to TRBD1 spans 6 bases. Sequences were obtained from PBMCs. Here is the DNA: TGTGCCAGCAGAAGGGACACCGGGGGGTGGGAGCCCCAGCATTTT. It is translated as CASRRDTGGWEPQHF.